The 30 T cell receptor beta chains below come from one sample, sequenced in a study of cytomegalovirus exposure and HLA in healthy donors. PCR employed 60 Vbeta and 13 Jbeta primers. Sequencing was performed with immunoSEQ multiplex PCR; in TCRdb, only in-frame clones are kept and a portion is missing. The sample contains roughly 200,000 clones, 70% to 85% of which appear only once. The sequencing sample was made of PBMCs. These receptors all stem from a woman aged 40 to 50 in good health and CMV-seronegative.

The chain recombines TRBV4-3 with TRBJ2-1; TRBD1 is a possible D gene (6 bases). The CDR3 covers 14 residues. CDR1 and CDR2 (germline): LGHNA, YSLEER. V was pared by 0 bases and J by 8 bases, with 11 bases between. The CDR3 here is CASSQDGRGHEQFF. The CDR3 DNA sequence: TGCGCCAGCAGCCAAGATGGCAGGGGCCATGAGCAGTTCTTC.

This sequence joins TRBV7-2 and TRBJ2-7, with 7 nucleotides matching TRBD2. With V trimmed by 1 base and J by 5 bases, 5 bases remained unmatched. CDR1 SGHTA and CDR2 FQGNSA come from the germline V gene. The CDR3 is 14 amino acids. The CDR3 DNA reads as TGTGCCAGCAGCTTAGGGGGGGGTCCCAACGAGCAGTACTTC. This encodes CASSLGGGPNEQYF.

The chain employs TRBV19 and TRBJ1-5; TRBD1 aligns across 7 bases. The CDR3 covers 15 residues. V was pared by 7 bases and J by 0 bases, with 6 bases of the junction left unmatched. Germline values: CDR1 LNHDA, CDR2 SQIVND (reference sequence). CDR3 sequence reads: CASKTGLYSNQPQHF. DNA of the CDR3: TGTGCCAGTAAGACAGGGCTCTATAGCAATCAGCCCCAGCATTTT.

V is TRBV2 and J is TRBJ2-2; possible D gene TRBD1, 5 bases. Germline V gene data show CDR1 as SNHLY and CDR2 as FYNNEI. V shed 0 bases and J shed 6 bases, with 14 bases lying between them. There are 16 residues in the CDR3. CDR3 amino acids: CASSEAGQGYAGELFF. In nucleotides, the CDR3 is TGTGCCAGCAGTGAAGCGGGGCAGGGATACGCCGGGGAGCTGTTTTTT.

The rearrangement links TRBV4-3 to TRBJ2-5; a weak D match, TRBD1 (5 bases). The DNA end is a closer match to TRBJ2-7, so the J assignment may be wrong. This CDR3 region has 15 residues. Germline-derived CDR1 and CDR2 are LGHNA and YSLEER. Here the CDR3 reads CASSQDWGLTYEQYF. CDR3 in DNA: TGCGCCAGCAGCCAAGATTGGGGCCTTACCTACGAGCAGTACTTC.

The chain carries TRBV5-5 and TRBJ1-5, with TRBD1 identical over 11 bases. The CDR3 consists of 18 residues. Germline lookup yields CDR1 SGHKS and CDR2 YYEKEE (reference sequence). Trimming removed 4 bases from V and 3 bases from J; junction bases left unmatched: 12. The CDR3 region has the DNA TGTGCCAGCAGCCCAGCTGGATCGGGACAGGGGGTCAATCAGCCCCAGCATTTT. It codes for CASSPAGSGQGVNQPQHF.

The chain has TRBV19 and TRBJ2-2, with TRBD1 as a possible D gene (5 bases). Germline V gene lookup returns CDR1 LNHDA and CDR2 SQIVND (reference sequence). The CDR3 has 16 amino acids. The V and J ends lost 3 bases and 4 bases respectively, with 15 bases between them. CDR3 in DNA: TGTGCCAGTAGTATTTCTCGACAGATTGGCACCGGGGAGCTGTTTTTT. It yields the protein CASSISRQIGTGELFF.

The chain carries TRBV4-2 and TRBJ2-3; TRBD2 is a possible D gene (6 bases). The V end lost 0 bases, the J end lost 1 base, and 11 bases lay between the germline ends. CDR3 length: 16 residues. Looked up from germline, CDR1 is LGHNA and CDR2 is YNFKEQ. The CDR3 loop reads CASSQDAGLGTDTQYF. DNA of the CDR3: TGTGCCAGCAGCCAAGACGCGGGGTTAGGCACAGATACGCAGTATTTT.

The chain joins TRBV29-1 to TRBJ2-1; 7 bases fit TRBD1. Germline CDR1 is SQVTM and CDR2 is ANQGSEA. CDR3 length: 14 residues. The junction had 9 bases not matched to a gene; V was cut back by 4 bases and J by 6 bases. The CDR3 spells CSVVEGTVGNEQFF. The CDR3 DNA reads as TGCAGCGTTGTAGAGGGGACAGTCGGCAATGAGCAGTTCTTC.

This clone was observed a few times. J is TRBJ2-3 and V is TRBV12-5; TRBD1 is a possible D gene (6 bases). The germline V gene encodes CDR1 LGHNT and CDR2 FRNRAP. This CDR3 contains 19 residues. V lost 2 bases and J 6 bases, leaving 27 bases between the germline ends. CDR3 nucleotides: TGTGCTAGTGGTTTGATCGAGGGGTGGACAGTCCAAGGCTCGGATACGCAGTATTTT. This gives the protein CASGLIEGWTVQGSDTQYF.

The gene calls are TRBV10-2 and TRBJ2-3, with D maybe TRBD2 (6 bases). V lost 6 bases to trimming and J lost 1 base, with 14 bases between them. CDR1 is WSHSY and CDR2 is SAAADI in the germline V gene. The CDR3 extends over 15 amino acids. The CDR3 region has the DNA TGCGCCAGCAGAATGTCCGGAGGGGGCACAGATACGCAGTATTTT. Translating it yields CASRMSGGGTDTQYF.

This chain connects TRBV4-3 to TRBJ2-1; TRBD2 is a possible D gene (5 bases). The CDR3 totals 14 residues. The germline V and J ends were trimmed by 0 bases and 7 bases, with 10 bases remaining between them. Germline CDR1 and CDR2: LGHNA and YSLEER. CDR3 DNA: TGCGCCAGCAGCCAAGATCAGAGAGGGAATGAGCAGTTCTTC. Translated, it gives CASSQDQRGNEQFF.

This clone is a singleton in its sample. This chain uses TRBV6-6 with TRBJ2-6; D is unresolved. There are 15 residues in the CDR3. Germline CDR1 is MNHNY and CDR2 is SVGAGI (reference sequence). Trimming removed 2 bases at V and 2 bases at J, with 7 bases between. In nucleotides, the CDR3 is TGTGCCAGCAGTTACACAGCCCCTGGGGCCAACGTCCTGACTTTC. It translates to CASSYTAPGANVLTF.

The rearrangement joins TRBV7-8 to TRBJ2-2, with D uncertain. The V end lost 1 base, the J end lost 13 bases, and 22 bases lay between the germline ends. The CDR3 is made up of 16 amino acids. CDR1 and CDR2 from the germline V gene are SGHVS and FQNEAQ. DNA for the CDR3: TGTGCCAGCAGCTTAGAAGTCGACATCACCAATATCGGGCTGTTTTTT. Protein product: CASSLEVDITNIGLFF.

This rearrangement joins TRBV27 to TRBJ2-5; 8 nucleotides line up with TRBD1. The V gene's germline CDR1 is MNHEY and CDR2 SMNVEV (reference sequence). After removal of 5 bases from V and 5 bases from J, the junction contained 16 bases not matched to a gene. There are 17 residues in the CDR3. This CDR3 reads CASSPRSRGRRGETQYF. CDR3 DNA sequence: TGTGCCAGCAGTCCCCGGTCCAGGGGGCGCCGGGGGGAGACCCAGTACTTC.

Written as DNA, the CDR3 is TGTGCCAGCAGTGGGACTAGCGGGAGGTCGTACAATGAGCAGTTCTTC. This sequence encodes CASSGTSGRSYNEQFF. The gene calls are TRBV2 and TRBJ2-1, with 14 bases aligning to TRBD2. The J segment lost 4 bases and the V segment lost 4 bases, leaving 3 bases of the junction unmatched. CDR3 length equals 16 residues. Germline V CDR1 and CDR2: SNHLY, FYNNEI.

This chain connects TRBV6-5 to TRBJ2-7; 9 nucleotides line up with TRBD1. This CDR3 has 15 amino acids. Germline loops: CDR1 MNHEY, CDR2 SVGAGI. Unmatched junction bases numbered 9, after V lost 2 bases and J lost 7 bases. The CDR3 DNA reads TGTGCCAGCAGTTACACAGGGGGCAGCGGTGGTGAGCAGTACTTC. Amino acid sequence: CASSYTGGSGGEQYF.

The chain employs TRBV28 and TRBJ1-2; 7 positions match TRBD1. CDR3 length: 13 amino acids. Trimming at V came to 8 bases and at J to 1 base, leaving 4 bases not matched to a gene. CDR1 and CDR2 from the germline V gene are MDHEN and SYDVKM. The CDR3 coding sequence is TGTGCCAGCGGGGACAGAGTTAACTATGGCTACACCTTC. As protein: CASGDRVNYGYTF.

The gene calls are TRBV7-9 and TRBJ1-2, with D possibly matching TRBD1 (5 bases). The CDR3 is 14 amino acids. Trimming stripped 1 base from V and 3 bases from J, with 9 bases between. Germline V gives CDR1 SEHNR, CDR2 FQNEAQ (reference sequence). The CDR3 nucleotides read TGTGCCAGCAGCTTAGGAGTCAGGGACTATGGCTACACCTTC. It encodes CASSLGVRDYGYTF.

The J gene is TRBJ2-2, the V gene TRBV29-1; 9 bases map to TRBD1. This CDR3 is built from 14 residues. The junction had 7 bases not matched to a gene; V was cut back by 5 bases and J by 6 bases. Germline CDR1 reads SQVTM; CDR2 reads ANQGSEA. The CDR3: CSVSGTGRAGELFF. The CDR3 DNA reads TGCAGCGTTTCCGGGACAGGGCGGGCCGGGGAGCTGTTTTTT.

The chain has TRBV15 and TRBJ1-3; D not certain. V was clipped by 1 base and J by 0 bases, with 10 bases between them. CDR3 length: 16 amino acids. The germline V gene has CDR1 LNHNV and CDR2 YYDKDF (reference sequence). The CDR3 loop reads CATSRGATSSGNTIYF. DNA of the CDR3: TGTGCCACCAGCAGAGGGGCGACCAGCTCTGGAAACACCATATATTTT.

CDR3 sequence (DNA): TGTGCCAGCAGTGCACCTGGACAGGATTACTATGGCTACACCTTC. It yields the protein CASSAPGQDYYGYTF. The chain couples TRBV25-1 to TRBJ1-2, with 7 bases aligning to TRBD1. The CDR3 runs to 15 residues. V lost 4 bases, J lost 3 bases, and 8 bases stayed unmatched. Germline V lookup: CDR1 MGHDK, CDR2 SYGVNS.

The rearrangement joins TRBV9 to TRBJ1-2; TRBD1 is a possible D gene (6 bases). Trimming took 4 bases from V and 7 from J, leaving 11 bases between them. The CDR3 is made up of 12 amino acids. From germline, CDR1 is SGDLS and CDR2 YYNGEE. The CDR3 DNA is TGTGCCAGCAGCACCAGGGGTTTTGGCTACACCTTC. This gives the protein CASSTRGFGYTF.

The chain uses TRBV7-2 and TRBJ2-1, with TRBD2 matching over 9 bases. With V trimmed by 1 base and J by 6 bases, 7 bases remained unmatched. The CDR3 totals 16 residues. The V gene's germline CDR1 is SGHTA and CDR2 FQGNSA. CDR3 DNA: TGTGCCAGCAGCTTAGGTGGTCTAGCGGGGTTCAATGAGCAGTTCTTC. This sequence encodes CASSLGGLAGFNEQFF.

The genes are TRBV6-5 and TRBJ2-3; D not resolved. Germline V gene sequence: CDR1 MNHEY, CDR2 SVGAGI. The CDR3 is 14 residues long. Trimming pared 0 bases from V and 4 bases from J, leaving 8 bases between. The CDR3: CASSYSATADTQYF. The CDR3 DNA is TGTGCCAGCAGTTACTCTGCTACGGCAGATACGCAGTATTTT.

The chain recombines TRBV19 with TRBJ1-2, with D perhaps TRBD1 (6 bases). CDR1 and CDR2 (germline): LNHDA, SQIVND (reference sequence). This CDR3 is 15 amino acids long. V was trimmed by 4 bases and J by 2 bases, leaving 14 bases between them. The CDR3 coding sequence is TGTGCCAGTAGTAAGTTCCTACAGGGCAACTATGGCTACACCTTC. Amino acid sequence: CASSKFLQGNYGYTF.

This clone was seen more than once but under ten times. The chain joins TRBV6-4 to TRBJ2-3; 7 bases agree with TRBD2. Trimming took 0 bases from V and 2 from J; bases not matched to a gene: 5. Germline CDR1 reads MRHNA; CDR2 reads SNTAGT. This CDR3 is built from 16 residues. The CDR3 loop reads CASSDSGGEPTDTQYF. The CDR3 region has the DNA TGTGCCAGCAGTGACTCGGGGGGGGAGCCCACAGATACGCAGTATTTT.

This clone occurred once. CDR3 sequence reads: CASSPWTSGGTDTQYF. CDR3 bases: TGTGCCAGCAGCCCGTGGACTAGCGGGGGGACAGATACGCAGTATTTT. The chain links TRBV9 to TRBJ2-3, with TRBD2 matching 14 bases. With V trimmed by 4 bases and J by 3 bases, 4 bases remained unmatched. The CDR3 runs to 16 residues. Germline CDR1 is SGDLS and CDR2 is YYNGEE.

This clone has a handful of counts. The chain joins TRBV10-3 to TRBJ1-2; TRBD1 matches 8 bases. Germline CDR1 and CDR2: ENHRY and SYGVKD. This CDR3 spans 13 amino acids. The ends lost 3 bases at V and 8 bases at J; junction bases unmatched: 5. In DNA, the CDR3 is TGTGCCATCAGTGACCCAGGGGGCGACGGCTACACCTTC. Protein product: CAISDPGGDGYTF.

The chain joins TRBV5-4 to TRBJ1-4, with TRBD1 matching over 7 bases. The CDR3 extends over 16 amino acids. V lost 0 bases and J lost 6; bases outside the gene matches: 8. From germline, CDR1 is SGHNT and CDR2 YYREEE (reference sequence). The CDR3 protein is CASSLAPTGKDEKLFF. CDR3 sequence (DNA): TGTGCCAGCAGCTTGGCTCCGACAGGGAAGGATGAAAAACTGTTTTTT. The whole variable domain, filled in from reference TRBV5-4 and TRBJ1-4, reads ETGVTQSPTHLIKTRGQQVTLRCSSQSGHNTVSWYQQALGQGPQFIFQYYREEENGRGNFPPRFSGLQFPNYSSELNVNALELDDSALYLCASSLAPTGKDEKLFFGSGTQLSVL.